Detailed here is one T cell receptor beta chain. The sample is drawn from a study of blood T cell repertoires in COVID-19. Study information: The United States, Italy and Spain provided the acute and convalescent COVID-19 samples.

Original data processing: Estimates of nucleated cell counts were drawn from the amplification of reference gene primers. Assay: immunoSEQ multiplex PCR; the TCRdb copy retains only in-frame clones and omits some. V and J calls and clone size are given by that table; D and trimming were obtained from the DNA. The sample carries 95,000 to 150,000 clones, about four fifths recorded once. Trimming took 3 bases from V and 0 from J, leaving 15 bases between them. The germline V gene encodes CDR1 SGDLS and CDR2 YYNGEE. This CDR3 is built from 16 residues. This clonotype was obtained from a man between 65 and 85 years old with acute or convalescent COVID-19. The V gene is TRBV9, the J gene TRBJ1-1; D might be TRBD1 (5 bases). Input material: peripheral blood. The CDR3 loop is CASSAFPVTVNTEAFF. The CDR3 DNA reads TGTGCCAGCAGCGCCTTTCCAGTGACAGTGAACACTGAAGCTTTCTTT.